This T cell receptor (beta chain) was obtained from a study of vaccination and CD4 T cells after COVID-19. Study context: Stimulation of the cells used overlapping spike peptide pools from SARS-CoV-2 and from the common cold coronaviruses HCoV-NL63, HCoV-OC43 and HCoV-229E.

Germline assignment: CDR1 DFQATT and CDR2 SNEGSKA (reference sequence). V was pared by 6 bases and J by 4 bases, with 15 bases between. The CDR3 is 14 amino acids. Oncomine TCR Beta short-read sequencing was applied to DNA from cultured CD4+ T cells. TCRdb ran MiXCR on the PCR reads and lists one entry per CDR3 protein. The sample has roughly 10,000 distinct CDR3 sequences; approximately 59% are singletons. A remark on this clonotype: The antigen is undetermined.

As for treatment: approximately nine-day PBMC culture with coronavirus spike peptide pools or control peptides (ViraFEST assay). PBMCs, plated at about 2.2 million per well, were grown in the presence of 9.5 to 10 IU/ml IL-2 and about 10 ug/ml peptide pools. V usage is TRBV20-1 and J usage is TRBJ2-2; the D gene could be TRBD1 or TRBD2 (5 bases each). The origin of this receptor is a human donor who had recovered from COVID-19. The sample taken for sequencing was CD4+ T cells from blood, cultured in vitro. Here the CDR3 reads CSAIFGASTGELFF. DNA for the CDR3: TGCAGTGCCATCTTCGGGGCCAGCACCGGGGAGCTGTTTTTT.